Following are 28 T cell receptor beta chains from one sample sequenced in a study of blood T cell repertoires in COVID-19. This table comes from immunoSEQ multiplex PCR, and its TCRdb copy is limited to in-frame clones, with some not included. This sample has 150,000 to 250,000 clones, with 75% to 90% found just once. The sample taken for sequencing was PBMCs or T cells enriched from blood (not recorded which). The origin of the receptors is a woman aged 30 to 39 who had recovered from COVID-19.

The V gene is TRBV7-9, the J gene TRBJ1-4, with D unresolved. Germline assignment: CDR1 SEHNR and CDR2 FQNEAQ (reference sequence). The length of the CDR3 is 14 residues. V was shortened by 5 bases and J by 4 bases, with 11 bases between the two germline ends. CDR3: CASSRVGGNEKLFF. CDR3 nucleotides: TGTGCCAGCAGCCGCGTAGGCGGTAATGAAAAACTGTTTTTT. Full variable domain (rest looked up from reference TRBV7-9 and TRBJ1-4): DTGVSQNPRHKITKRGQNVTFRCDPISEHNRLYWYRQTLGQGPEFLTYFQNEAQLEKSRLLSDRFSAERPKGSFSTLEIQRTEQGDSAMYLCASSRVGGNEKLFFGSGTQLSVL.

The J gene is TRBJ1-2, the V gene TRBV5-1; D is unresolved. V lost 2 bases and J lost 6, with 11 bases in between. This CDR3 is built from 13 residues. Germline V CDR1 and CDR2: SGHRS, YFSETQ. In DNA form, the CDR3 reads TGCGCCAGCAGCTTTATGGTTGAGGATGGCTACACCTTC. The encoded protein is CASSFMVEDGYTF.

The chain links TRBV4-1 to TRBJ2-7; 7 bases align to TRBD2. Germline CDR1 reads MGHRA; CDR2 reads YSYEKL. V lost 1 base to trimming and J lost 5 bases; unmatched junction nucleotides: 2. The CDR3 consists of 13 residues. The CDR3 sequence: CASSQGLADEQYF. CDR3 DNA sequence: TGCGCCAGCAGCCAAGGACTAGCCGACGAGCAGTACTTC.

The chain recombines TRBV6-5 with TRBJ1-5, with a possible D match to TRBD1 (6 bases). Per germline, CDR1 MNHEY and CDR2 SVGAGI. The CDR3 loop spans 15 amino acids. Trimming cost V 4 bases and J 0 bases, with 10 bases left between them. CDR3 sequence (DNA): TGTGCCAGCAGTTTGACAGGCTATAGCAATCAGCCCCAGCATTTT. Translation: CASSLTGYSNQPQHF.

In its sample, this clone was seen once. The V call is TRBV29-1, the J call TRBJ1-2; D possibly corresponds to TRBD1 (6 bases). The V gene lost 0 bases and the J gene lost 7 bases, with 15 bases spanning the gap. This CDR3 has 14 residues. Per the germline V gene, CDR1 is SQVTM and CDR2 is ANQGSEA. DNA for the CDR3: TGCAGCGTTGAAGAGGTTCAGGGGTTAACTGGCTACACCTTC. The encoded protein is CSVEEVQGLTGYTF.

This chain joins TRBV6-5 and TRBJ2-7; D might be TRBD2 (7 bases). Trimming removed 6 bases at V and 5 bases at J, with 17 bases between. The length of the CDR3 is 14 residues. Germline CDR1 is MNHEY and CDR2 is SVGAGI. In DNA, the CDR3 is TGTGCCAGCAGCCTTCGGGGGGCTAACGACGAGCAGTACTTC. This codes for CASSLRGANDEQYF.

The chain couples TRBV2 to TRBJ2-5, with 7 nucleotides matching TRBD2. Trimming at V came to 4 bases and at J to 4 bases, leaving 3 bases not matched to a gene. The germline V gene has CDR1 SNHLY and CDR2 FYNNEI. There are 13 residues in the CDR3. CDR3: CASSVSGVETQYF. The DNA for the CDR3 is TGTGCCAGCAGTGTAAGCGGGGTAGAGACCCAGTACTTC.

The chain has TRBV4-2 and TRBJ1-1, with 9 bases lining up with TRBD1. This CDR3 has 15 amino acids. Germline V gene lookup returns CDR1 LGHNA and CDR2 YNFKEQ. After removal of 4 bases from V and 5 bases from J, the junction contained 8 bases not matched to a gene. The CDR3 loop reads CASSRHDRGSTEAFF. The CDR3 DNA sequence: TGTGCCAGCAGCCGCCACGACAGGGGGTCGACTGAAGCTTTCTTT.

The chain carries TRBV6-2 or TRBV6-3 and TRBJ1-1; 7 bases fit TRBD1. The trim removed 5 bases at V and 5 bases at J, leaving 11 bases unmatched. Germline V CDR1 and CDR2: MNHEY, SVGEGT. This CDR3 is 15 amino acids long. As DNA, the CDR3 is TGTGCCAGCAGTGCCGACAGGGTGAGAGGAACTGAAGCTTTCTTT. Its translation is CASSADRVRGTEAFF.

The CDR3 loop reads CASSLVAGDLREQFF. The CDR3 coding sequence is TGTGCCAGCAGCTTAGTTGCGGGGGACCTGCGTGAGCAGTTCTTC. The chain joins TRBV11-3 to TRBJ2-1, with 7 bases that match TRBD2. In germline, CDR1 is SGHNT, CDR2 YENEEA. CDR3 length: 15 amino acids. Trimming at V came to 1 base and at J to 9 bases, leaving 9 bases not matched to a gene.

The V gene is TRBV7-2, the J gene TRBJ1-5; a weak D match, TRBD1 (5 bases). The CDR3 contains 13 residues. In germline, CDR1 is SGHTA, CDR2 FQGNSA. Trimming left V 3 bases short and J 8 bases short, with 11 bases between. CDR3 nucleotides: TGTGCCAGCAGCTTCGGGGGATGGGAGCCCCAGCATTTT. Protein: CASSFGGWEPQHF.

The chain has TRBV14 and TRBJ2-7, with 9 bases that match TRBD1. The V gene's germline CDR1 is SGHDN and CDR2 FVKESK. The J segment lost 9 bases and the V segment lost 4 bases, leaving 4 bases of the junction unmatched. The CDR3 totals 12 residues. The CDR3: CASSPGQGRQYF. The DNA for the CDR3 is TGTGCCAGCAGCCCGGGACAGGGTCGGCAGTACTTC. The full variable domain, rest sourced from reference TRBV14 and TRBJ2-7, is EAGVTQFPSHSVIEKGQTVTLRCDPISGHDNLYWYRRVMGKEIKFLLHFVKESKQDESGMPNNRFLAERTGGTYSTLKVQPAELEDSGVYFCASSPGQGRQYFGPGTRLTVT.

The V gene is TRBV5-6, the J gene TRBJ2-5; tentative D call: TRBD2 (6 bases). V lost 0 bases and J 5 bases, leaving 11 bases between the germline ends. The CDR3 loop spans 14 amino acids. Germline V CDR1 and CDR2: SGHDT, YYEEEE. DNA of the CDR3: TGTGCCAGCAGCTTGGGGGCAGGGAGGGAGACCCAGTACTTC. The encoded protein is CASSLGAGRETQYF.

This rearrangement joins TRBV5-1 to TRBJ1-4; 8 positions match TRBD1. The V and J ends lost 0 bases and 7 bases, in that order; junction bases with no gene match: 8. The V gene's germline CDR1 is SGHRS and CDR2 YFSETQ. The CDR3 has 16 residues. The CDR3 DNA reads TGCGCCAGCAGCTTGGCGGCCCAGGGGGCAGGTGAAAAACTGTTTTTT. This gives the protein CASSLAAQGAGEKLFF.

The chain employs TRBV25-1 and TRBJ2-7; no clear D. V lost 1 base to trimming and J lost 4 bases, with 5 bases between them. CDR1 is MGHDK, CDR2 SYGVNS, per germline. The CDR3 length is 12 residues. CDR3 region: CASSEFEYEQYF. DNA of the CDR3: TGTGCCAGCAGTGAATTTGAGTACGAGCAGTACTTC.

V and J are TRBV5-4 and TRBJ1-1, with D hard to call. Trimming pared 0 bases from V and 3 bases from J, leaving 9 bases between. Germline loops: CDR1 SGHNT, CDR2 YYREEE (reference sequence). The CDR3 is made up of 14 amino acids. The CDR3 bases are TGTGCCAGCAGCTTGGGCGAGGGTCACACTGAAGCTTTCTTT. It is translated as CASSLGEGHTEAFF.

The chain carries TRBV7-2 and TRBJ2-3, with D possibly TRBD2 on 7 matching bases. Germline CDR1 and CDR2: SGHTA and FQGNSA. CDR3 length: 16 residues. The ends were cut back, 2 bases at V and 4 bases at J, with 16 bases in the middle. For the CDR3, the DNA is TGTGCCAGCAGCTTAATCGGGGGGCAGGGGTCAGATACGCAGTATTTT. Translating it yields CASSLIGGQGSDTQYF. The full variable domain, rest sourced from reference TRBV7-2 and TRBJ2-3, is GAGVSQSPSNKVTEKGKDVELRCDPISGHTALYWYRQSLGQGLEFLIYFQGNSAPDKSGLPSDRFSAERTGGSVSTLTIQRTQQEDSAVYLCASSLIGGQGSDTQYFGPGTRLTVL.

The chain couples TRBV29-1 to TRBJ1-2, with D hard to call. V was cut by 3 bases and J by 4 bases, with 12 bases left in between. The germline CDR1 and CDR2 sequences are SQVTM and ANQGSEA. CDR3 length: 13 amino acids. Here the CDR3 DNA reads TGCAGCGTTGACTCTGGCACGATCTATGGCTACACCTTC. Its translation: CSVDSGTIYGYTF.

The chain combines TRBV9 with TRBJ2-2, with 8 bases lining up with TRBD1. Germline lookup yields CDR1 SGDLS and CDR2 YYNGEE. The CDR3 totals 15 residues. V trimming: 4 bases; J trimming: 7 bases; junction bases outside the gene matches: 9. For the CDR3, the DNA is TGTGCCAGCAGCCCGAGCCAGGGGGCGAACGGGGAGCTGTTTTTT. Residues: CASSPSQGANGELFF.

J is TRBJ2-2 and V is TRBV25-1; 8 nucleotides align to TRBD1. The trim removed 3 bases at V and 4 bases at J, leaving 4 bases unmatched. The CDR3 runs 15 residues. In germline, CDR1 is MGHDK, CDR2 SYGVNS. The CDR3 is CASSDAGQVTGELFF. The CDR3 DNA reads TGTGCCAGCAGTGACGCGGGACAGGTCACCGGGGAGCTGTTTTTT.

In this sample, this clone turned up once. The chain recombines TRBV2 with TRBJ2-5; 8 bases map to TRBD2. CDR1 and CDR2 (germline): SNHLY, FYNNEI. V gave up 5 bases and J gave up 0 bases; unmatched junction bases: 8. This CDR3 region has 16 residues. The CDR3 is CASSQSGGGYQETQYF. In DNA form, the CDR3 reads TGTGCCAGCAGTCAAAGCGGGGGCGGGTACCAAGAGACCCAGTACTTC.

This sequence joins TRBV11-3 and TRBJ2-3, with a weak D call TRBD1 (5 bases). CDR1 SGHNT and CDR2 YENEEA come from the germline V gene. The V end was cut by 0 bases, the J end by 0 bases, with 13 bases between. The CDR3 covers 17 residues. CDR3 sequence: CASSLDDSRTSTDTQYF. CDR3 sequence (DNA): TGTGCCAGCAGCTTAGATGACAGCCGAACTAGCACAGATACGCAGTATTTT.

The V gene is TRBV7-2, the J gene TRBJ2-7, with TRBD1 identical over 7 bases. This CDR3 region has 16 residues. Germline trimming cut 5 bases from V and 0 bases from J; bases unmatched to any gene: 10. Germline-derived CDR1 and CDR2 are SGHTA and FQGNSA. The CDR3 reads CASSEKGQKSSYEQYF. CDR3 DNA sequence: TGTGCCAGCAGCGAAAAGGGACAGAAGAGCTCCTACGAGCAGTACTTC.

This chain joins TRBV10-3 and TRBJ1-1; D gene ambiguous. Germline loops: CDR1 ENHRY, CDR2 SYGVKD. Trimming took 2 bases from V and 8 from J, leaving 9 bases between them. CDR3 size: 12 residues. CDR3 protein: CAISERSTEAFF. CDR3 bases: TGTGCCATCAGTGAGAGGAGTACCGAAGCTTTCTTT.

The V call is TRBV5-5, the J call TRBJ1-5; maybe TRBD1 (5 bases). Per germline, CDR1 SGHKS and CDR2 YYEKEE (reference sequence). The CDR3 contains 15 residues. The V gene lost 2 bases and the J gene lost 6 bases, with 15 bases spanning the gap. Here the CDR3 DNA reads TGTGCCAGCAGCTTCGGGGGGAGAAGGGGTCAGCCCCAGCATTTT. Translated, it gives CASSFGGRRGQPQHF.

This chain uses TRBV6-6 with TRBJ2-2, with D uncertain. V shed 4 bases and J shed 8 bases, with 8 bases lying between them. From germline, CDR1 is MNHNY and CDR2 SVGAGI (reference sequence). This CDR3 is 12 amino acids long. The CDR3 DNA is TGTGCCAGCAGTTTGGAGAAAGGGGAGCTGTTTTTT. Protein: CASSLEKGELFF.

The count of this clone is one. The CDR3, as DNA: TGTGCCAGCAGCGCGCCCGGGACTAGCGGAAGCGGGGGGAATGAGCAGTTCTTC. This gives the protein CASSAPGTSGSGGNEQFF. The genes are TRBV9 and TRBJ2-1, with 11 bases lining up with TRBD2. The CDR3 is 18 amino acids. Trimming removed 3 bases from V and 7 bases from J; junction bases left unmatched: 15. CDR1 is SGDLS and CDR2 is YYNGEE in the germline V gene.

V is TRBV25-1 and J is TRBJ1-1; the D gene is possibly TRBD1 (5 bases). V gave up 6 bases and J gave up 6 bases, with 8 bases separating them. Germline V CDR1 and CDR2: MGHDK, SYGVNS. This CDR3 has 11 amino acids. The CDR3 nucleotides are TGTGCCAGCAGGGGGCTCGCTGAAGCTTTCTTT. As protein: CASRGLAEAFF.